These 29 T cell receptor beta chains originate from one sample sequenced in a study of long-term antiretroviral therapy in people with HIV. Survey level was the resolution at which the v3.0 immunoSEQ assay ran. Data came from immunoSEQ multiplex PCR; TCRdb stores just in-frame clones and leaves some out. The sample lists about 35,000 clones; approximately 94% were seen once. The material sequenced was unsorted PBMCs, taken 4.1 years after starting antiretroviral therapy. The receptor source for this set is a woman between 45 and 65 years old with HIV.

This chain links TRBV18 with TRBJ1-2, with a weak D call TRBD1 (5 bases). Per the germline V gene, CDR1 is KGHSH and CDR2 is LQKENI. Between the trimmed V and J ends, which lost 1 base and 2 bases, there was a span of 14 bases. This CDR3 spans 16 amino acids. The CDR3 loop is CASSPLPAAGNYGYTF. The CDR3 region has the DNA TGTGCCAGCTCACCACTACCCGCGGCAGGGAACTATGGCTACACCTTC.

This chain joins TRBV13 and TRBJ1-5, with unresolved D. The CDR3 loop spans 14 amino acids. CDR1 is PRHDT, CDR2 FYEKMQ, per germline (reference sequence). V was shortened by 1 base and J by 0 bases, with 4 bases between the two germline ends. DNA for the CDR3: TGTGCCAGCAGCTTAGCAGGTAGCAATCAGCCCCAGCATTTT. Protein product: CASSLAGSNQPQHF.

The gene calls are TRBV25-1 and TRBJ2-2, with 10 bases lining up with TRBD2. CDR1 and CDR2 (germline): MGHDK, SYGVNS. The V and J ends lost 4 bases and 7 bases, in that order; junction bases with no gene match: 6. The CDR3 has 15 residues. For the CDR3, the DNA is TGTGCCAGCAGTGGCACTAGCGGGGACGTCGGGGAGCTGTTTTTT. Translated, it gives CASSGTSGDVGELFF.

V gene TRBV6-1 combines with J gene TRBJ2-7; 10 positions agree with TRBD1. This CDR3 is built from 15 residues. From germline, CDR1 is MNHNS and CDR2 SASEGT. V shed 4 bases and J 5 bases; nucleotides not matched to a gene: 8. The CDR3 sequence: CASSVGPGQGNEQYF. The CDR3 nucleotides are TGTGCCAGCAGTGTTGGGCCGGGACAGGGGAACGAGCAGTACTTC.

The CDR3 loop reads CASSLPKQTGSTIYF. CDR3 nucleotides: TGTGCCAGCAGCTTACCAAAACAGACAGGTTCCACCATATATTTT. This chain joins TRBV11-2 and TRBJ1-3; maybe TRBD1 (6 bases). This CDR3 is built from 15 residues. Trimming removed 2 bases at V and 9 bases at J, with 17 bases between. From germline, CDR1 is SGHAT and CDR2 FQNNGV.

This chain links TRBV5-8 with TRBJ1-1; tentative D call: TRBD1 (6 bases). The CDR3 runs 14 residues. Germline V gene data show CDR1 as SGHTS and CDR2 as YDEGEE. V was cut by 4 bases and J by 1 base, with 11 bases left in between. The CDR3 DNA sequence: TGTGCCAGCAGCCAAGAAGGGGGGAACACTGAAGCTTTCTTT. This codes for CASSQEGGNTEAFF.

This clone has a single count. The chain combines TRBV27 with TRBJ1-4; tentative D call: TRBD1 (6 bases). Trimming took off 6 bases at V and 3 bases at J, with 20 bases between the two ends. The germline V gene has CDR1 MNHEY and CDR2 SMNVEV (reference sequence). CDR3 length equals 17 residues. The CDR3 coding sequence is TGTGCCAGCAGGTTTACCACCGCGGACAGAGCTAATGAAAAACTGTTTTTT. This translates into CASRFTTADRANEKLFF.

The chain has TRBV7-2 and TRBJ1-1, with D possibly matching TRBD1 (6 bases). The CDR3 covers 16 residues. With 4 bases removed from V and 4 bases from J, the gap between germline ends came to 19 bases. Germline V gives CDR1 SGHTA, CDR2 FQGNSA. For the CDR3, the DNA is TGTGCCAGCAGCTCACGGAAGGGGGGCGGTGTCACTGAAGCTTTCTTT. Protein sequence: CASSSRKGGGVTEAFF. Supplemented by reference TRBV7-2 and TRBJ1-1, the full variable domain reads GAGVSQSPSNKVTEKGKDVELRCDPISGHTALYWYRQSLGQGLEFLIYFQGNSAPDKSGLPSDRFSAERTGGSVSTLTIQRTQQEDSAVYLCASSSRKGGGVTEAFFGQGTRLTVV.

The gene calls are TRBV27 and TRBJ2-1; D might be TRBD2 (5 bases). This CDR3 is built from 13 residues. The ends were cut back, 3 bases at V and 9 bases at J, with 12 bases in the middle. Germline V gene sequence: CDR1 MNHEY, CDR2 SMNVEV (reference sequence). The CDR3 here is CASSLRGKSEQFF. DNA for the CDR3: TGTGCCAGCAGTTTGCGAGGGAAGAGTGAGCAGTTCTTC.

The chain employs TRBV7-3 and TRBJ2-1; 8 bases line up with TRBD1. Losses at the gene ends were 4 bases for V and 1 base for J; bases not matched to a gene: 6. The CDR3 covers 16 residues. From germline, CDR1 is SGHTA and CDR2 FQGTGA. The CDR3, as DNA: TGTGCCAGCAGCTCCACCGGGACAGGTTCCTACAATGAGCAGTTCTTC. Translating gives CASSSTGTGSYNEQFF.

The chain uses TRBV15 and TRBJ1-5, with 8 positions matching TRBD1. The CDR3 length is 16 residues. The V gene's germline CDR1 is LNHNV and CDR2 YYDKDF (reference sequence). The V gene end was trimmed by 6 bases and the J gene end by 5 bases; junction bases not matched to a gene: 12. The CDR3 nucleotides read TGTGCCACCAGTCTCGAAAGGACAGGGTCGGATCAGCCCCAGCATTTT. Its protein product is CATSLERTGSDQPQHF.

The rearrangement uses TRBV15 and TRBJ2-2; D gene unclear. The ends were cut back, 1 base at V and 5 bases at J, with 11 bases in the middle. Germline loops: CDR1 LNHNV, CDR2 YYDKDF (reference sequence). The length of the CDR3 is 15 residues. The CDR3 here is CATSRGNERTGELFF. The CDR3 coding sequence is TGTGCCACCAGCAGAGGTAACGAAAGAACCGGGGAGCTGTTTTTT.

The DNA for the CDR3 is TGTGCCAGCAGCCAAGATCCTGCGGGTAGACAGATGAACACTGAAGCTTTCTTT. Protein product: CASSQDPAGRQMNTEAFF. The chain couples TRBV4-2 to TRBJ1-1, with D tentatively TRBD1 (5 bases). CDR3 length equals 18 residues. Germline assignment: CDR1 LGHNA and CDR2 YNFKEQ. Trimming left V 0 bases short and J 0 bases short, with 17 bases between.

A single count supports this clone. The chain employs TRBV2 and TRBJ2-7, with D perhaps TRBD1 (6 bases). Germline CDR1 is SNHLY and CDR2 is FYNNEI. Trimming took 2 bases from V and 4 from J, leaving 6 bases between them. The CDR3 has 12 residues. The CDR3 DNA sequence: TGTGCCAGCAGTGAACAGGGGTACGAGCAGTACTTC. It is translated as CASSEQGYEQYF.

The rearrangement links TRBV5-5 to TRBJ1-2; 9 bases agree with TRBD1. CDR1 and CDR2 (germline): SGHKS, YYEKEE (reference sequence). The CDR3 contains 15 residues. Trimming took 4 bases from V and 7 from J; bases not matched to a gene: 11. The CDR3 sequence is CASSPGTGSPFGYTF. The CDR3 DNA sequence: TGTGCCAGCAGCCCCGGGACAGGGTCTCCCTTTGGCTACACCTTC.

The rearrangement joins TRBV18 to TRBJ1-1, with D perhaps TRBD1 (5 bases). The V gene's germline CDR1 is KGHSH and CDR2 LQKENI. The CDR3 extends over 15 amino acids. With 3 bases removed from V and 4 bases from J, the gap between germline ends came to 15 bases. The CDR3 reads CASSPSLGAGTEAFF. The CDR3 bases are TGTGCCAGCTCACCCTCCCTAGGGGCCGGCACTGAAGCTTTCTTT.

This sequence joins TRBV2 and TRBJ1-6, with D unresolved. Germline V lookup: CDR1 SNHLY, CDR2 FYNNEI. The germline V and J ends were trimmed by 6 bases and 5 bases, with 11 bases remaining between them. The length of the CDR3 is 14 residues. This CDR3 is CASSLTLNNSPLHF. CDR3 nucleotide sequence: TGTGCCAGCAGCCTGACACTTAATAATTCACCCCTCCACTTT.

This clone was picked up a small number of times. The chain recombines TRBV4-2 with TRBJ1-6; no clear D. The germline V and J ends were trimmed by 1 base and 3 bases, with 10 bases remaining between them. The CDR3 is 16 residues long. Germline V gene sequence: CDR1 LGHNA, CDR2 YNFKEQ. The CDR3 DNA reads TGTGCCAGCAGCCAAGCCGCTACCTTCTATAATTCACCCCTCCACTTT. Its translation is CASSQAATFYNSPLHF.

The CDR3 DNA reads TGTGCCAGCAGCTATTCTAGCTCCTATAATTCACCCCTCCACTTT. Protein sequence: CASSYSSSYNSPLHF. V gene TRBV6-4 combines with J gene TRBJ1-6; no firm D call. CDR1 and CDR2 from the germline V gene are MRHNA and SNTAGT. The CDR3 length is 15 residues. With 6 bases removed from V and 0 bases from J, the gap between germline ends came to 9 bases.

The chain is built from TRBV9 and TRBJ2-1; no clear D. Per the germline V gene, CDR1 is SGDLS and CDR2 is YYNGEE. The CDR3 is 11 amino acids. V dropped 4 bases and J dropped 7 bases, with 6 bases sitting between them. CDR3 DNA sequence: TGTGCCAGCAGCCAAGCAAATGAGCAGTTCTTC. This sequence encodes CASSQANEQFF.

The chain recombines TRBV6-1 with TRBJ1-1, with 7 bases fitting TRBD1. The junction had 6 bases not matched to a gene; V was cut back by 4 bases and J by 4 bases. The CDR3 loop spans 14 amino acids. From germline, CDR1 is MNHNS and CDR2 SASEGT. CDR3 coding DNA: TGTGCCAGCAGTGCTTCAGGGGGGGGCACTGAAGCTTTCTTT. Translated: CASSASGGGTEAFF.

The chain links TRBV30 to TRBJ2-1; 8 bases map to TRBD1. CDR3 length: 12 residues. In germline, CDR1 is GTSNPN, CDR2 SVGIG (reference sequence). CDR3 residues: CASGRGLDEQFF. CDR3 sequence (DNA): TGTGCTTCCGGCAGGGGGCTGGATGAGCAGTTCTTC. Complete variable domain (other parts from reference TRBV30 and TRBJ2-1): SQTIHQWPATLVQPVGSPLSLECTVEGTSNPNLYWYRQAAGRGLQLLFYSVGIGQISSEVPQNLSASRPQDRQFILSSKKLLLSDSGFYLCASGRGLDEQFFGPGTRLTVL.

The chain employs TRBV27 and TRBJ2-3, with D hard to call. Germline loops: CDR1 MNHEY, CDR2 SMNVEV (reference sequence). The CDR3 length is 15 residues. V dropped 7 bases and J dropped 1 base, with 15 bases sitting between them. The CDR3 reads CASTTGRARTDTQYF. The CDR3 region has the DNA TGTGCCAGCACCACCGGAAGGGCCCGCACAGATACGCAGTATTTT.

This chain uses TRBV6-5 with TRBJ2-1; TRBD1 or TRBD2 may be the D gene (7 bases each). The CDR3 totals 14 residues. Germline CDR1 and CDR2: MNHEY and SVGAGI. Trimming pared 8 bases from V and 9 bases from J, leaving 20 bases between. The CDR3 loop is CASAGGGRSGEQFF. CDR3 coding DNA: TGTGCCAGCGCAGGGGGGGGGCGGTCGGGTGAGCAGTTCTTC.

The chain carries TRBV15 and TRBJ1-6; 7 bases match TRBD1. Germline CDR1 and CDR2: LNHNV and YYDKDF (reference sequence). CDR3 length equals 16 residues. V lost 1 base to trimming and J lost 10 bases; unmatched junction nucleotides: 10. The CDR3 coding sequence is TGTGCCACCAGCAGAGCAGGGGACAGTGGTACATCACCCCTCCACTTT. It codes for CATSRAGDSGTSPLHF.

This clone was detected once. The chain joins TRBV5-1 to TRBJ2-3; D might be TRBD1 (6 bases). CDR1 SGHRS and CDR2 YFSETQ come from the germline V gene. The CDR3 runs 16 residues. Deletions cut 6 bases from V and 0 bases from J, with 17 bases between. Here the CDR3 DNA reads TGCGCCAGCATTCCCGGGACAAAATCTAGCACAGATACGCAGTATTTT. It specifies CASIPGTKSSTDTQYF.

The chain joins TRBV2 to TRBJ2-2, with 9 bases fitting TRBD2. V lost 6 bases, J lost 4 bases, and 9 bases stayed unmatched. The CDR3 is 16 amino acids. Looked up from germline, CDR1 is SNHLY and CDR2 is FYNNEI. CDR3 region: CASRLRGGRATGELFF. The CDR3 bases are TGTGCCAGCAGGTTGCGGGGGGGCCGGGCCACCGGGGAGCTGTTTTTT.

The V and J genes are TRBV5-1 and TRBJ1-1; D is undetermined. Between the trimmed V and J ends, which lost 0 bases and 0 bases, there was a span of 6 bases. The CDR3 is 14 amino acids. Germline V CDR1 and CDR2: SGHRS, YFSETQ. The chain's CDR3 is CASSLGLMNTEAFF. The CDR3 coding sequence is TGCGCCAGCAGCTTGGGACTGATGAACACTGAAGCTTTCTTT.

The rearrangement links TRBV19 to TRBJ1-3; D remains ambiguous. The germline V gene encodes CDR1 LNHDA and CDR2 SQIVND (reference sequence). The V gene lost 1 base and the J gene lost 1 base, with 14 bases spanning the gap. This CDR3 is 17 amino acids long. The CDR3 here is CASSIVDGRPSGNTIYF. The DNA of the CDR3 is TGTGCCAGTAGTATAGTTGACGGAAGGCCTTCTGGAAACACCATATATTTT.